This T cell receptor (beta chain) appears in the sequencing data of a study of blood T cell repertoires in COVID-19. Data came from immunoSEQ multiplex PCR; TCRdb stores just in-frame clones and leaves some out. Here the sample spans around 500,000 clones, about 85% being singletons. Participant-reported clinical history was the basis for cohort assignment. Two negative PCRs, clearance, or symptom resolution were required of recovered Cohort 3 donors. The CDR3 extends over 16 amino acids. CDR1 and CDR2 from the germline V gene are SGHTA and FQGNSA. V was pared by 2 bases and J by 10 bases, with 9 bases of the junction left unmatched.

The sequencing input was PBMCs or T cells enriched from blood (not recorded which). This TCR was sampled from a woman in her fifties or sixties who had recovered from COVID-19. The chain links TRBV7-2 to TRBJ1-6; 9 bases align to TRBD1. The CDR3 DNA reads TGTGCCAGCAGCTTAAGGGGGACAGGGATAGGGTCACCCCTCCACTTT. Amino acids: CASSLRGTGIGSPLHF.